Each of the 27 T cell receptor beta chains below was sequenced from the same sample in a study of patients and donors after allogeneic stem cell transplantation. Via MiXCR, TCRdb re-called the RT-PCR reads, giving one row per CDR3 protein. The sample yields about 960,000 distinct CDR3 sequences, more than 15% seen once. Sequencing used blood, either unsorted or a sorted T cell fraction (not recorded which). The source is a human donor who was either an allogeneic HSCT recipient or a stem cell or donor lymphocyte infusion donor (not recorded which). It is not recorded whose cells these are; they may come from a transplant donor.

This clonotype was counted only a few times. The chain is built from TRBV7-2 and TRBJ2-2, with 10 bases identical to TRBD1. CDR1 SGHTA and CDR2 FQGNSA come from the germline V gene. This CDR3 comprises 16 residues. Trimming at V came to 1 base and at J to 6 bases, leaving 5 bases not matched to a gene. This CDR3 reads CASSLVGTGVPGELFF. CDR3 sequence (DNA): TGTGCCAGCAGCTTAGTGGGGACAGGGGTTCCCGGGGAGCTGTTTTTT.

The rearrangement joins TRBV3-1 to TRBJ2-7; 9 positions match TRBD2. Germline V gene data show CDR1 as LGHDT and CDR2 as YNNKEL (reference sequence). The J segment lost 2 bases and the V segment lost 4 bases, leaving 6 bases of the junction unmatched. There are 15 residues in the CDR3. The CDR3 spells CASSPKTSGPYEQYF. DNA of the CDR3: TGTGCCAGCAGCCCCAAGACTAGCGGACCCTACGAGCAGTACTTC.

This clonotype has ten or more counts. The chain is built from TRBV12-3 or TRBV12-4 and TRBJ2-3; the D is unclear. Trimming shortened V by 6 bases and J by 3 bases, and 7 bases separated the two germline ends. This CDR3 has 12 residues. CDR3 nucleotide sequence: TGTGCCAGCAGGAAAGTTACAGATACGCAGTATTTT. It specifies CASRKVTDTQYF.

CDR3 protein: CASSAGTNTEAFF. The CDR3, as DNA: TGCGCCAGCAGCGCCGGGACTAACACTGAAGCTTTCTTT. V and J are TRBV5-1 and TRBJ1-1, with a weak D call TRBD1 (5 bases). The CDR3 is made up of 13 amino acids. Per the germline V gene, CDR1 is SGHRS and CDR2 is YFSETQ. Trimming took off 4 bases at V and 2 bases at J, with 9 bases between the two ends.

The gene calls are TRBV6-1 and TRBJ2-1; D is unresolved. Trimming took 7 bases from V and 4 from J, leaving 11 bases between them. CDR3 size: 13 residues. Per germline, CDR1 MNHNS and CDR2 SASEGT. Here the CDR3 reads CASTARWYNEQFF. In DNA, the CDR3 is TGTGCCAGCACAGCCCGGTGGTACAATGAGCAGTTCTTC.

The chain links TRBV24-1 to TRBJ1-1; tentatively, D is TRBD1 (5 bases). V gave up 8 bases and J gave up 3 bases, with 12 bases separating them. The CDR3 sequence is 13 residues long. Germline CDR1 and CDR2: KGHDR and SFDVKD. CDR3 in amino acids: CATTEGRYTEAFF. In DNA form, the CDR3 reads TGTGCCACCACTGAGGGACGGTACACTGAAGCTTTCTTT.

This clonotype has just a few counts. The chain joins TRBV2 to TRBJ2-7; tentatively, D is TRBD1 or TRBD2 (5 bases each). This CDR3 contains 14 residues. CDR1 and CDR2 from the germline V gene are SNHLY and FYNNEI. V lost 7 bases, J lost 0 bases, and 13 bases lay in between. CDR3: CASNRDGLSYEQYF. The CDR3 coding sequence is TGTGCCAGCAATCGGGACGGACTCTCCTACGAGCAGTACTTC. Full variable domain (missing parts from reference TRBV2 and TRBJ2-7): EPEVTQTPSHQVTQMGQEVILRCVPISNHLYFYWYRQILGQKVEFLVSFYNNEISEKSEIFDDQFSVERPDGSNFTLKIRSTKLEDSAMYFCASNRDGLSYEQYFGPGTRLTVT.

The rearrangement joins TRBV7-9 to TRBJ1-5; D remains unclear. V was shortened by 1 base and J by 4 bases, with 11 bases between the two germline ends. Germline values: CDR1 SEHNR, CDR2 FQNEAQ (reference sequence). The CDR3 runs to 15 residues. The CDR3 coding sequence is TGTGCCAGCAGCTTAGATGCGGCAGGTAATCAGCCCCAGCATTTT. This translates into CASSLDAAGNQPQHF.

The chain is built from TRBV5-1 and TRBJ1-2, with D possibly matching TRBD1 (6 bases). The V gene lost 3 bases and the J gene lost 6 bases, with 18 bases spanning the gap. This CDR3 has 15 residues. In germline, CDR1 is SGHRS, CDR2 YFSETQ. CDR3 in amino acids: CASSYVGGPLNGYTF. In DNA form, the CDR3 reads TGCGCCAGCAGCTACGTCGGGGGCCCGCTCAATGGCTACACCTTC.

This clonotype has only a few counts. The V call is TRBV5-1, the J call TRBJ2-5; the D gene is possibly TRBD1 (6 bases). V lost 5 bases to trimming and J lost 0 bases, with 14 bases between them. The CDR3 loop spans 15 amino acids. Germline CDR1 reads SGHRS; CDR2 reads YFSETQ. CDR3 sequence: CASRTLTGYQETQYF. Here the CDR3 DNA reads TGCGCCAGCAGGACCCTCACAGGGTACCAAGAGACCCAGTACTTC.

The chain is built from TRBV10-3 and TRBJ2-2, with D possibly matching TRBD2 (5 bases). The CDR3 length is 16 residues. Looked up from germline, CDR1 is ENHRY and CDR2 is SYGVKD. The germline V and J ends were trimmed by 0 bases and 0 bases, with 8 bases remaining between them. The CDR3 loop reads CAISESPGANTGELFF. In nucleotides, the CDR3 is TGTGCCATCAGTGAGTCGCCCGGGGCGAACACCGGGGAGCTGTTTTTT.

The chain has TRBV5-1 and TRBJ1-5; perhaps TRBD1 as D (5 bases). The CDR3 sequence is 14 residues long. The germline V gene encodes CDR1 SGHRS and CDR2 YFSETQ. The V end was cut by 2 bases, the J end by 1 base, with 7 bases between. CDR3 DNA: TGCGCCAGCAGCTTAGGGGAAAGCAATCAGCCCCAGCATTTT. Translated, it gives CASSLGESNQPQHF.

This clonotype was counted only a few times. This chain uses TRBV3-1 with TRBJ2-5; D uncertain. Germline V gene lookup returns CDR1 LGHDT and CDR2 YNNKEL (reference sequence). V was trimmed by 5 bases and J by 5 bases, leaving 15 bases between them. This CDR3 comprises 14 residues. The CDR3 nucleotides are TGTGCCAGCAGCAAGGAATATCCTCGGGAGACCCAGTACTTC. Its translation: CASSKEYPRETQYF.

The V gene is TRBV7-9, the J gene TRBJ1-1; 7 bases are shared with TRBD1. Germline V CDR1 and CDR2: SEHNR, FQNEAQ (reference sequence). The length of the CDR3 is 15 residues. With 6 bases clipped from V and 5 bases from J, the junction kept 12 bases outside the gene matches. In DNA form, the CDR3 reads TGTGCCAGCAGGACCAAGACAGGGTCGGTGACTGAAGCTTTCTTT. The encoded protein is CASRTKTGSVTEAFF.

This chain links TRBV15 with TRBJ1-3; D remains ambiguous. The V and J ends lost 0 bases and 0 bases respectively, with 12 bases between them. This CDR3 has 17 residues. Germline CDR1 LNHNV, CDR2 YYDKDF (reference sequence). CDR3 sequence: CATSRDSGLSSGNTIYF. DNA of the CDR3: TGTGCCACCAGCAGAGATAGTGGCCTAAGCTCTGGAAACACCATATATTTT. The entire variable domain, with the rest obtained from reference TRBV15 and TRBJ1-3, is as follows: DAMVIQNPRYQVTQFGKPVTLSCSQTLNHNVMYWYQQKSSQAPKLLFHYYDKDFNNEADTPDNFQSRRPNTSFCFLDIRSPGLGDTAMYLCATSRDSGLSSGNTIYFGEGSWLTVV.

The chain couples TRBV20-1 to TRBJ1-1; D ambiguous. The CDR3 runs 14 residues. Per germline, CDR1 DFQATT and CDR2 SNEGSKA (reference sequence). The germline V and J ends were trimmed by 5 bases and 0 bases, with 13 bases remaining between them. The CDR3 is CSAGPHTMNTEAFF. CDR3 sequence (DNA): TGCAGTGCTGGACCCCACACTATGAACACTGAAGCTTTCTTT.

This clonotype appeared a few times. CDR3 in amino acids: CASSLAGGFIWQETQYF. In nucleotides, the CDR3 is TGTGCCAGCAGCTTAGCGGGGGGTTTCATTTGGCAAGAGACCCAGTACTTC. The V call is TRBV7-9, the J call TRBJ2-5; tentative D call: TRBD2 (6 bases). Germline loops: CDR1 SEHNR, CDR2 FQNEAQ (reference sequence). With 0 bases removed from V and 2 bases from J, the gap between germline ends came to 16 bases. This CDR3 spans 17 amino acids.

This clonotype came up a few times. The chain has TRBV7-9 and TRBJ2-7; TRBD1 matches 7 bases. The CDR3 contains 15 residues. Unmatched junction bases numbered 5, after V lost 3 bases and J lost 0 bases. Looked up from germline, CDR1 is SEHNR and CDR2 is FQNEAQ (reference sequence). The CDR3, as DNA: TGTGCCAGCAGCTTTCCGGGACAGCGCTCCTACGAGCAGTACTTC. Translating it yields CASSFPGQRSYEQYF.

V and J are TRBV5-1 and TRBJ2-1; 14 positions match TRBD2. The CDR3 length is 16 residues. Losses at the gene ends were 3 bases for V and 6 bases for J; bases not matched to a gene: 5. Germline CDR1 and CDR2: SGHRS and YFSETQ. CDR3 loop: CASSSPTSGRGNEQFF. CDR3 DNA sequence: TGCGCCAGCAGCTCCCCGACTAGCGGGAGGGGCAATGAGCAGTTCTTC. The variable domain in full, with the rest retrieved from reference TRBV5-1 and TRBJ2-1, is KAGVTQTPRYLIKTRGQQVTLSCSPISGHRSVSWYQQTPGQGLQFLFEYFSETQRNKGNFPGRFSGRQFSNSRSEMNVSTLELGDSALYLCASSSPTSGRGNEQFFGPGTRLTVL.

The chain has TRBV25-1 and TRBJ2-3, with D maybe TRBD2 (6 bases). Trimming removed 3 bases from V and 1 base from J, with 11 bases in between. The CDR3 is 15 residues long. Germline V gives CDR1 MGHDK, CDR2 SYGVNS. The CDR3 nucleotides read TGTGCCAGCAGTGACGATAGCGGCCGCACAGATACGCAGTATTTT. This gives the protein CASSDDSGRTDTQYF.

This chain links TRBV3-1 with TRBJ2-3; D is perhaps TRBD2 (5 bases). CDR3 size: 15 residues. V lost 3 bases and J 2 bases, leaving 12 bases between the germline ends. CDR1 LGHDT and CDR2 YNNKEL come from the germline V gene (reference sequence). CDR3 DNA sequence: TGTGCCAGCAGCCAGGACTTTACCCTCACAGATACGCAGTATTTT. This translates into CASSQDFTLTDTQYF.

The rearrangement links TRBV30 to TRBJ1-2, with 7 positions matching TRBD1. The CDR3 totals 14 residues. Trimming at V came to 4 bases and at J to 4 bases, leaving 9 bases not matched to a gene. Germline V gene data show CDR1 as GTSNPN and CDR2 as SVGIG (reference sequence). DNA of the CDR3: TGTGCCTGGATGACAGGGCAGGGCTCCTATGGCTACACCTTC. It translates to CAWMTGQGSYGYTF.

This clonotype occurred a few times. The rearrangement uses TRBV3-1 and TRBJ1-2; D unresolved. Germline values: CDR1 LGHDT, CDR2 YNNKEL (reference sequence). The length of the CDR3 is 14 residues. Trimming shortened V by 4 bases and J by 0 bases, and 9 bases separated the two germline ends. Here the CDR3 reads CASSRGKPNYGYTF. In DNA form, the CDR3 reads TGTGCCAGCAGCCGAGGCAAGCCTAACTATGGCTACACCTTC.

This clonotype was counted only a few times. The chain links TRBV5-1 to TRBJ2-7; TRBD1 might be the D (6 bases). Per the germline V gene, CDR1 is SGHRS and CDR2 is YFSETQ. The CDR3 length is 17 residues. V lost 4 bases and J 5 bases, leaving 25 bases between the germline ends. For the CDR3, the DNA is TGCGCCAGCAGCCTTTCCCCTTACAGGGTAACCGTAGACGAGCAGTACTTC. Translating gives CASSLSPYRVTVDEQYF.

This clonotype was observed at least ten times. The rearrangement uses TRBV10-3 and TRBJ1-1, with 10 bases that match TRBD1. The CDR3 is 12 amino acids. The V gene end was trimmed by 6 bases and the J gene end by 7 bases; junction bases not matched to a gene: 2. Germline CDR1 is ENHRY and CDR2 is SYGVKD. The CDR3 DNA follows: TGTGCCATCAGGGGACAGGGGAATGAAGCTTTCTTT. Protein sequence: CAIRGQGNEAFF.

The rearrangement links TRBV20-1 to TRBJ1-5, with 7 nucleotides matching TRBD1. Germline CDR1 and CDR2: DFQATT and SNEGSKA (reference sequence). With 2 bases clipped from V and 2 bases from J, the junction kept 6 bases outside the gene matches. The CDR3 runs to 15 residues. CDR3 DNA sequence: TGCAGTGCTAGATTACAGGGGAATGGCAATCAGCCCCAGCATTTT. It codes for CSARLQGNGNQPQHF.

V is TRBV5-1 and J is TRBJ2-1; D gene ambiguous. This CDR3 contains 15 residues. Trimming stripped 2 bases from V and 6 bases from J, with 15 bases between. Germline CDR1 SGHRS, CDR2 YFSETQ. CDR3 protein: CASSFRWEALNEQFF. CDR3 bases: TGCGCCAGCAGCTTTCGGTGGGAAGCCCTCAATGAGCAGTTCTTC.